This TCR beta chain was identified during a study of cytomegalovirus exposure and HLA in healthy donors. The study, taken as a whole, reports: According to the study, 180 or so TCR beta chains were cytomegalovirus-associated. In vitro assays verified that three CMV-associated chains recognized CMV antigens specifically. Rarity marked most TCR sequences, yet some public TCRs occurred in many donors.

This clone has just a few counts. Its antigen is as yet unknown. The data were produced by immunoSEQ multiplex PCR, yet TCRdb's version contains in-frame clones alone and is incomplete. Of about 160,000 clones listed, roughly 80% are singletons. Per germline, CDR1 SGHTA and CDR2 FQGTGA. This CDR3 has 16 residues. The ends lost 5 bases at V and 2 bases at J; junction bases unmatched: 7. This TCR was recovered from a man aged 25-45 years in good health and CMV-seropositive. Sequenced input: PBMCs. This rearrangement joins TRBV7-3 to TRBJ2-3; 10 bases agree with TRBD1. CDR3 sequence (DNA): TGTGCCAGCAGCCCCTTGGGACAGGGGAACACAGATACGCAGTATTTT. It translates to CASSPLGQGNTDTQYF.